One sample yielded the 3 T cell receptor beta chains listed below, sequenced in a study of OX40 agonist ivuxolimab in advanced cancers. TCRdb's table, derived via immunoSEQ multiplex PCR, lists solely in-frame clones and lacks some. Here the sample spans under 60,000 clones, roughly 86% being singletons. The sample was CD4+ or CD8+ T cells sorted from blood, taken in a trial of the OX40 agonist ivuxolimab. The source is an adult with an advanced solid tumor such as melanoma, head and neck, liver or kidney cancer.

This clone came up a few times. The J gene is TRBJ2-1, the V gene TRBV19; 10 nucleotides line up with TRBD1. Germline V gene data show CDR1 as LNHDA and CDR2 as SQIVND (reference sequence). V gave up 5 bases and J gave up 3 bases; unmatched junction bases: 4. CDR3 length: 15 amino acids. The CDR3 here is CASSLGQGIYNEQFF. DNA for the CDR3: TGTGCCAGTAGTTTGGGACAGGGGATCTACAATGAGCAGTTCTTC.

This chain connects TRBV19 to TRBJ1-6, with D maybe TRBD1 (5 bases). This CDR3 contains 15 residues. The V end was cut by 3 bases, the J end by 10 bases, with 16 bases between. Germline lookup yields CDR1 LNHDA and CDR2 SQIVND (reference sequence). DNA of the CDR3: TGTGCCAGTAGTATGAATCGGCAGGGACCGTCACCCCTCCACTTT. Its protein is CASSMNRQGPSPLHF.

The genes are TRBV2 and TRBJ2-7; 8 bases map to TRBD1. Germline values: CDR1 SNHLY, CDR2 FYNNEI. CDR3 length equals 13 residues. V trimming: 8 bases; J trimming: 5 bases; junction bases outside the gene matches: 8. Here the CDR3 DNA reads TGTGCCAGCCGGCAGGACAGGGCCCACGAGCAGTACTTC. It encodes CASRQDRAHEQYF.